The rows below give T cell receptor beta chains drawn from one sample of a study of CD8 T cells in ankylosing spondylitis. TCRdb redid the calling of the 5' RACE reads with MiXCR, one entry per CDR3 protein. Of about 450,000 distinct CDR3 sequences listed, more than 25% are singletons. Sequenced material: blood, either unsorted or a sorted T cell fraction (not recorded which). All receptors come from a male donor with ankylosing spondylitis. The CDR3 runs from the conserved cysteine through the conserved F or W. A D gene is named only where the DNA matches it firmly. Clone size, where shown, is once, few, many, or a class for clones that have expanded.

clone_size,v_call,d_call,j_call,cdr3_aa,cdr3_nt
few,TRBV5-1,TRBD2,TRBJ2-2,CASSLPSGISNTGELFF,TGCGCCAGCAGCTTGCCTAGCGGGATCTCGAACACCGGGGAGCTGTTTTTT
few,TRBV21-1,-,TRBJ2-1,CASEARTRQFF,TGTGCCAGCGAGGCGAGAACCCGGCAGTTCTTC
-,TRBV2,-,TRBJ2-3,CASRAPGKANTQYF,TGTGCCAGCAGAGCTCCGGGAAAGGCAAATACGCAGTATTTT
-,TRBV27,-,TRBJ2-7,CASSSKTRHEQYF,TGTGCCAGCAGTTCTAAGACTAGGCACGAGCAGTACTTC
-,TRBV10-3,-,TRBJ1-1,CAISEGMNTEAFF,TGTGCCATCAGTGAGGGCATGAACACTGAAGCTTTCTTT
few,TRBV5-1,-,TRBJ2-2,CASSLLGARTGELFF,TGCGCCAGCAGCTTGCTGGGAGCGCGGACCGGGGAGCTGTTTTTT
many,TRBV5-1,-,TRBJ2-1,CASSFVRENEQFF,TGCGCCAGCAGCTTCGTCAGGGAGAATGAGCAGTTCTTC
-,TRBV20-1,-,TRBJ2-5,CSAGPATEGKETQYF,TGCAGTGCGGGTCCGGCGACAGAGGGCAAGGAGACCCAGTACTTC
-,TRBV30,-,TRBJ2-2,CALGPGRGGELFF,TGTGCCTTGGGTCCGGGACGGGGCGGGGAGCTGTTTTTT
-,TRBV2,TRBD1,TRBJ2-2,CASSESPGQGNTGELFF,TGTGCCAGCAGTGAATCGCCGGGACAGGGGAACACCGGGGAGCTGTTTTTT
few,TRBV12-3/TRBV12-4,TRBD2,TRBJ2-1,CASRISGTYNEQFF,TGTGCCAGCAGGATAAGCGGGACTTACAATGAGCAGTTCTTC
few,TRBV5-1,TRBD1,TRBJ1-2,CASSLSAETGGYGYTF,TGCGCCAGCAGCCTCTCCGCGGAAACAGGGGGCTATGGCTACACCTTC
-,TRBV4-1,-,TRBJ1-5,CASSQDARELQPQHF,TGCGCCAGCAGCCAAGATGCCAGGGAGCTTCAGCCCCAGCATTTT
few,TRBV20-1,TRBD1,TRBJ2-1,CSAPVPDRGPNEQFF,TGCAGTGCCCCCGTGCCGGACAGGGGGCCGAATGAGCAGTTCTTC
-,TRBV14,TRBD2,TRBJ2-5,CASSHQLAVYQETQYF,TGTGCCAGCAGCCATCAACTAGCGGTGTACCAAGAGACCCAGTACTTC
-,TRBV12-3/TRBV12-4,TRBD2,TRBJ2-1,CASRALAGPYNEQFF,TGTGCCAGCAGAGCGTTAGCGGGGCCCTACAATGAGCAGTTCTTC
few,TRBV7-2,TRBD1,TRBJ2-3,CASSPRGPTSTDTQYF,TGTGCCAGCAGCCCGAGGGGGCCGACTAGCACAGATACGCAGTATTTT
-,TRBV10-3,TRBD2,TRBJ2-5,CATQREGQETQYF,TGTGCCACTCAGCGGGAGGGCCAAGAGACCCAGTACTTC
-,TRBV5-1,TRBD2,TRBJ2-3,CASTPGRETDTQYF,TGCGCCAGCACCCCGGGGCGGGAGACAGATACGCAGTATTTT
few,TRBV2,-,TRBJ2-5,CASSDRDQETQYF,TGTGCCAGCAGTGACAGGGACCAAGAGACCCAGTACTTC
-,TRBV10-2,-,TRBJ2-1,CASSERIGLRGGNEQFF,TGCGCCAGCAGTGAGAGAATCGGGCTTAGGGGGGGCAATGAGCAGTTCTTC
many,TRBV12-3/TRBV12-4,-,TRBJ1-1,CASSFSSSEAFF,TGTGCCAGCAGTTTCAGCTCGTCTGAAGCTTTCTTT
few,TRBV20-1,-,TRBJ1-1,CSARDFIAVRNTEAFF,TGCAGTGCTAGAGACTTTATCGCGGTAAGGAACACTGAAGCTTTCTTT
-,TRBV20-1,-,TRBJ2-5,CSADGTPRETQYF,TGCAGTGCTGACGGGACCCCCAGGGAGACCCAGTACTTC
few,TRBV11-3,-,TRBJ2-2,CASSFSGANTGELFF,TGTGCCAGCAGCTTTAGCGGAGCGAACACCGGGGAGCTGTTTTTT
many,TRBV12-3/TRBV12-4,-,TRBJ1-1,CASSRGLMNTEAFF,TGTGCCAGCAGCAGGGGCTTAATGAACACTGAAGCTTTCTTT
-,TRBV5-1,-,TRBJ1-3,CASSSGGAGGNTIYF,TGCGCCAGCAGCTCGGGGGGCGCAGGAGGAAACACCATATATTTT
-,TRBV7-9,TRBD2,TRBJ2-7,CASSRGLAGPFSYEQYF,TGTGCCAGCAGCCGAGGGCTAGCGGGACCCTTCTCCTACGAGCAGTACTTC
-,TRBV7-9,-,TRBJ1-5,CASSTTGGSNQPQHF,TGTGCCAGCAGCACAACCGGAGGTAGCAATCAGCCCCAGCATTTT
-,TRBV9,-,TRBJ2-7,CASSVAARPSSYEQYF,TGTGCCAGCAGCGTAGCCGCCAGACCGAGCTCCTACGAGCAGTACTTC
few,TRBV4-1,TRBD2,TRBJ2-3,CASSQDPGGVTDTQYF,TGCGCCAGCAGCCAAGACCCGGGAGGGGTGACAGATACGCAGTATTTT
-,TRBV24-1,TRBD1,TRBJ2-5,CATSDLGTGQETQYF,TGTGCCACCAGTGATTTAGGGACAGGACAAGAGACCCAGTACTTC
-,TRBV11-2,-,TRBJ2-5,CASSLGRLPQETQYF,TGTGCCAGCAGCTTAGGGAGACTTCCGCAAGAGACCCAGTACTTC
few,TRBV29-1,TRBD1,TRBJ2-5,CSVRDSQETQYF,TGCAGCGTTCGGGACAGCCAAGAGACCCAGTACTTC
few,TRBV7-9,-,TRBJ1-1,CASSFGGRRMNTEAFF,TGTGCCAGCAGCTTTGGGGGGCGCCGAATGAACACTGAAGCTTTCTTT
-,TRBV7-6,TRBD1,TRBJ2-2,CASSLQTGAQKNTGELFF,TGTGCCAGCAGCCTACAGACAGGGGCCCAAAAGAACACCGGGGAGCTGTTTTTT
-,TRBV20-1,-,TRBJ1-5,CSAPENSNQPQHF,TGCAGTGCCCCCGAAAATAGCAATCAGCCCCAGCATTTT
few,TRBV15,-,TRBJ1-4,CATSIGESEKLFF,TGTGCCACCAGCATCGGGGAGTCAGAAAAACTGTTTTTT
few,TRBV20-1,-,TRBJ2-7,CSAIGLYAYEQYF,TGCAGTGCTATAGGACTGTATGCCTACGAGCAGTACTTC
many,TRBV20-1,-,TRBJ2-3,CSARWTSTDTQYF,TGCAGTGCTCGATGGACCTCCACAGATACGCAGTATTTT
few,TRBV11-1,-,TRBJ1-1,CASSEFQGNTEAFF,TGTGCCAGCAGCGAATTCCAGGGAAACACTGAAGCTTTCTTT
-,TRBV20-1,-,TRBJ2-5,CSARDGPETQYF,TGCAGTGCTAGGGACGGTCCAGAGACCCAGTACTTC